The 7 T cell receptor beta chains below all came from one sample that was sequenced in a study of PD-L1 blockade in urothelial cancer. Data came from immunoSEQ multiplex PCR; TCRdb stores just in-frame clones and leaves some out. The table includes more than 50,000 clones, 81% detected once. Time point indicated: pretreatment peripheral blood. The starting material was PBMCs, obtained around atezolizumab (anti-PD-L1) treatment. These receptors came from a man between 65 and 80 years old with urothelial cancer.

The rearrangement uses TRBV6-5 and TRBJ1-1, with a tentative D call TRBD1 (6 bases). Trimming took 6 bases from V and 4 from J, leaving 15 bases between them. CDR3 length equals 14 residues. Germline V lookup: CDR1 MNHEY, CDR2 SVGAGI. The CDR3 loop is CASSTPQGSTEAFF. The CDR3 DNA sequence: TGTGCCAGCAGCACCCCCCAGGGGAGCACTGAAGCTTTCTTT.

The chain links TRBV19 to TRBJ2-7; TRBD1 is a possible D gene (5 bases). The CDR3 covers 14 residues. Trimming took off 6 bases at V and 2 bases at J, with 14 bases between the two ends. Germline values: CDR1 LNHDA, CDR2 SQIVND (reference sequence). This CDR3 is CASSWTRPPYEQYF. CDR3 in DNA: TGTGCCAGTAGCTGGACACGACCCCCCTACGAGCAGTACTTC.

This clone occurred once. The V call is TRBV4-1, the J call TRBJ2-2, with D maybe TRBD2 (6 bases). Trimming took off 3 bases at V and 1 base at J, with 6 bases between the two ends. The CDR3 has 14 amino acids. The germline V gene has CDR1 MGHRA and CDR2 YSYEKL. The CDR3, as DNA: TGCGCCAGCAGCCACGGGAGGAACACCGGGGAGCTGTTTTTT. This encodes CASSHGRNTGELFF.

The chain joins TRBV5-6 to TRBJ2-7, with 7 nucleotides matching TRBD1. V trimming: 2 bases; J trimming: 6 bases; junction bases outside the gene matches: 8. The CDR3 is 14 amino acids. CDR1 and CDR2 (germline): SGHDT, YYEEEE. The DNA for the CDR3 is TGTGCCAGCAGCTTTTTCGACAGGGTAGGCGAGCAGTACTTC. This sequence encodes CASSFFDRVGEQYF.

The CDR3 region has the DNA TGTGCCACCTCCGGGACAGGGTACTACGAGCAGTACTTC. This encodes CATSGTGYYEQYF. V gene TRBV19 combines with J gene TRBJ2-7, with 9 bases matching TRBD1. V shed 10 bases and J 3 bases; nucleotides not matched to a gene: 7. This CDR3 comprises 13 residues. CDR1 and CDR2 (germline): LNHDA, SQIVND (reference sequence).

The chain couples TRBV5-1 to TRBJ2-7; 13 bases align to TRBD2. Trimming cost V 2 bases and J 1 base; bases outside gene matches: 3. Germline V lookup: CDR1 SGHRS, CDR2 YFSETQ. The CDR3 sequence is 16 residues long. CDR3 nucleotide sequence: TGCGCCAGCAGCTTCGGGACTAGCGGGACTTCCTACGAGCAGTACTTC. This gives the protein CASSFGTSGTSYEQYF.

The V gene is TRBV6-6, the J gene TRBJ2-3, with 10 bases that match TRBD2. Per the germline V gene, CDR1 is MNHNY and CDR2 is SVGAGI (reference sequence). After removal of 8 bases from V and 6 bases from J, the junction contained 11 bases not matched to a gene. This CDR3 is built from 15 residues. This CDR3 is CASGGSSGGRDTQYF. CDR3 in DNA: TGTGCCAGCGGCGGATCTAGCGGGGGACGGGATACGCAGTATTTT.